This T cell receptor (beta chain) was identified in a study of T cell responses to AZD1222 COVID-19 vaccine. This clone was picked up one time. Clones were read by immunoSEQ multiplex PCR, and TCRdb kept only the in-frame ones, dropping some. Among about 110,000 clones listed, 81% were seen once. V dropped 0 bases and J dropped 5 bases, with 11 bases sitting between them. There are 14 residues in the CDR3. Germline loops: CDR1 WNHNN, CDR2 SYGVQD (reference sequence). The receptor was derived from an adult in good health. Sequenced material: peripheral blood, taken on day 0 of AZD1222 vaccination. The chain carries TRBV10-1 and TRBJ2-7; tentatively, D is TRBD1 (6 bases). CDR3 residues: CASSESVQGNEQYF. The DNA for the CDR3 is TGCGCCAGCAGTGAGTCGGTACAGGGTAACGAGCAGTACTTC.